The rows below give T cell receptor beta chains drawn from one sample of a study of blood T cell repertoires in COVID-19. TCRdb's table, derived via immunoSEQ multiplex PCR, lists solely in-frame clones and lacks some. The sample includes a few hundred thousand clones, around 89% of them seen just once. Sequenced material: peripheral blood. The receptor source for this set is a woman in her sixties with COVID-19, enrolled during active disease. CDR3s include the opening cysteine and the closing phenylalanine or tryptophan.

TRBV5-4 CASSLGRTNTEAFF
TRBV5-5 CASSFGASTGPGEKLFF
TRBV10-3 CAISTGQGTGETQYF
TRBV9 CASSLDRVSEKLFF
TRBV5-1 CASSPPQGAGGETQYF
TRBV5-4 CASSVQGAEKLFF
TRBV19 CASLMGGVNTEAFF
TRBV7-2 CASSLRGRLSNQPQHF
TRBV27 CASRSGQGAGPQHF
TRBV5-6 CASTLSPGQHSYGYTF
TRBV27 CASRPPGQGFNSPLHF
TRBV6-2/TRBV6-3 CASSPPGSRYEQYF
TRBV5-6 CASSLESAGGYTF
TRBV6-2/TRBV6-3 CASSYGGGDYNEQFF
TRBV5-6 CASSLTLAGGHTGELFF
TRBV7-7 CASSAGQDNSPLHF
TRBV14 CASSQGFTGAGYTF
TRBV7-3 CASSLRGRWDRGSYNEQFF
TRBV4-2 CASSQAAGQGHYGYTF
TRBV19 CASSRDRNSYEQYF
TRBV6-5 CASRRGGEIHGYTF
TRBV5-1 CASHPGQGGETQYF
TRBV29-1 CSVHLGDRGGYTF
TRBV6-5 CASSPSLNRNEKLFF
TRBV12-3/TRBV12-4 CASSLGSYGYTF
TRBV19 CASSVTGNTEAFF
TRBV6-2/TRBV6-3 CASSYWHNRGNEQFF
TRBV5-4 CASSLVKGGSGNTIYF
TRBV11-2 CASSFLGGSSGNTIYF
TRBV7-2 CASSLSYEQYF
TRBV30 CAWSVTHGGGRRYGYTF
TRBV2 CASKRTGDDEKLFF
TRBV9 CASSATGTDTIYF
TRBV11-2 CASSYDIQAHNEQFF
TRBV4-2 CASSHDRGQAYGYTF
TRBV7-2 CASSLDISRESAQYF
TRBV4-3 CASSDTSNTEAFF
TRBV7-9 CASSSRTGGDAPNEKLFF
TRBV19 CASSQGMGNQPQHF
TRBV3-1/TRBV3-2 CASSQDWGPPYEQYF
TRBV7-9 CASSARAMRDHGYTF